The T cell receptor (beta chain) under discussion was sequenced for a study of shared clonotypes between healthy human individuals. In the study overall: Researchers assigned three CD4 naive, three CD4 memory, two CD8 naive and one CD8 memory plate to each donor.

It was roughly 190 ng DNA, around 33,000 T cell genomes, that sorted-subset replicate PCRs used. Produced via immunoSEQ multiplex PCR; TCRdb's table is partial and in-frame only. The table has approximately 530,000 clones, approximately 95% seen once; the top ten hold around 0.066%. V shed 7 bases and J shed 7 bases, with 14 bases lying between them. Germline CDR1 is MDHEN and CDR2 is SYDVKM. The CDR3 totals 13 residues. The sequencing input was naive CD4+ T cells sorted from blood. The sample's subset: CD45RA+ positively selected. The TCR sequence derives from a woman aged 30 to 39 in good health. The chain couples TRBV28 to TRBJ2-1; D is tentatively TRBD1 or TRBD2 (5 bases each). CDR3 nucleotides: TGTGCCAGCACCCCGGGACGCCGGAATGAGCAGTTCTTC. It codes for CASTPGRRNEQFF.